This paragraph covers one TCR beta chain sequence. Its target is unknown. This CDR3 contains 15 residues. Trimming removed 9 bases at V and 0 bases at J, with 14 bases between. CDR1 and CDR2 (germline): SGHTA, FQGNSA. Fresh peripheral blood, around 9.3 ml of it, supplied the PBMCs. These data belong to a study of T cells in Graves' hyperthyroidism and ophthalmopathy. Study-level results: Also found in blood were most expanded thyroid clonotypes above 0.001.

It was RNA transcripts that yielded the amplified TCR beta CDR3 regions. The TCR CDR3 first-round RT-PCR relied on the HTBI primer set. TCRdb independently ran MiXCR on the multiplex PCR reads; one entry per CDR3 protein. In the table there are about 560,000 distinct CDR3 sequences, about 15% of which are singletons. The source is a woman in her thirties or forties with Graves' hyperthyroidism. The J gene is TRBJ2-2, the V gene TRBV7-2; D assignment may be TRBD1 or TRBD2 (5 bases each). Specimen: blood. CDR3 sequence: CARNLGTANTGELFF. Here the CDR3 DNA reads TGTGCCAGAAACCTCGGGACGGCGAACACCGGGGAGCTGTTTTTT.